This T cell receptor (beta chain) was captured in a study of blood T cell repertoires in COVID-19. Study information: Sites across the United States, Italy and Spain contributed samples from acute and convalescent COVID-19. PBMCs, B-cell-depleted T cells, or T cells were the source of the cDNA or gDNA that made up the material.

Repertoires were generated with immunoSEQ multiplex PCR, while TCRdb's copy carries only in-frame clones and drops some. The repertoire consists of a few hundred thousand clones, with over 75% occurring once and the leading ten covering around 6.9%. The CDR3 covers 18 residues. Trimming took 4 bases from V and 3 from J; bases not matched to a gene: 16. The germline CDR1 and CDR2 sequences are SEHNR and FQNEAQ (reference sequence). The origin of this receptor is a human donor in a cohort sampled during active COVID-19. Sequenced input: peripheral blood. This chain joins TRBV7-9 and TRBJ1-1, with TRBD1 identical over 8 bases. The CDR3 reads CASSSPRGQAFLDTEAFF. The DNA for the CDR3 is TGTGCCAGCAGCTCCCCAAGGGGACAGGCCTTTTTGGACACTGAAGCTTTCTTT.